These 25 T cell receptor beta chains came from one sample sequenced in a study of CD8 T cells in ankylosing spondylitis (dated by TCRdb to the late 2010s). Library preparation used 5' RACE. This sample was sequenced with an Illumina HiSeq 2500. TCRdb reanalyzed the raw reads on its own, using fastp at Q25 for trimming and MiXCR for clone calling, and kept in-frame beta chains. Records with the same CDR3 protein are collapsed into one entry carrying the most frequent genes and DNA. The sample table lists 150,000 to 200,000 distinct CDR3 sequences, approximately 20% of them with a count of one. The ten largest clones add up to over 7.5% of the sample. Sequences were obtained from blood, either unsorted or a sorted T cell fraction (not recorded which). All receptors derive from a male donor with ankylosing spondylitis or in good health (not recorded which).

The V and J genes are TRBV5-5 and TRBJ2-3, with TRBD1 matching over 11 bases. Per the germline V gene, CDR1 is SGHKS and CDR2 is YYEKEE (reference sequence). Unmatched junction bases numbered 7, after V lost 0 bases and J lost 4 bases. CDR3 size: 17 residues. The CDR3 DNA is TGTGCCAGCAGCTTGGCGGTGCGGACAGGGGGCGCAGATACGCAGTATTTT. The encoded protein is CASSLAVRTGGADTQYF.

This clonotype has a count of ten or more. V and J are TRBV4-1 and TRBJ1-1; the D gene is possibly TRBD1 (5 bases). Trimming pared 3 bases from V and 8 bases from J, leaving 22 bases between. CDR1 MGHRA and CDR2 YSYEKL come from the germline V gene. The CDR3 covers 16 residues. CDR3 sequence reads: CASSQPLALGGWEAFF. The CDR3 DNA reads as TGCGCCAGCAGCCAGCCCCTGGCTCTCGGGGGTTGGGAAGCTTTCTTT.

This clonotype has ten or more counts. V gene TRBV6-1 combines with J gene TRBJ2-1, with TRBD2 as a possible D gene (6 bases). The CDR3 is 15 amino acids. Germline V CDR1 and CDR2: MNHNS, SASEGT. The V end lost 7 bases, the J end lost 2 bases, and 15 bases lay between the germline ends. Here the CDR3 DNA reads TGTGCCAGCAAAAGGGACTTCCAGCCCTACAATGAGCAGTTCTTC. This sequence encodes CASKRDFQPYNEQFF.

In this sample, this clonotype turned up a few times. The V gene is TRBV2, the J gene TRBJ2-2; 9 nucleotides agree with TRBD1. CDR1 is SNHLY, CDR2 FYNNEI, per germline. With V trimmed by 6 bases and J by 4 bases, 9 bases remained unmatched. This CDR3 contains 16 residues. The CDR3 sequence: CASRRDRGSPTGELFF. DNA of the CDR3: TGTGCCAGCAGACGAGACAGGGGGTCCCCCACCGGGGAGCTGTTTTTT.

This clonotype came up a few times. V and J are TRBV6-5 and TRBJ1-1, with D possibly TRBD1 on 6 matching bases. V gave up 5 bases and J gave up 2 bases, with 12 bases separating them. The CDR3 totals 14 residues. Germline-derived CDR1 and CDR2 are MNHEY and SVGAGI. CDR3 nucleotide sequence: TGTGCCAGCAGTCGACAGGACCAAAACACTGAAGCTTTCTTT. Translating gives CASSRQDQNTEAFF.

This clonotype was recorded at least ten times. The chain links TRBV5-1 to TRBJ2-5; 8 bases align to TRBD2. The length of the CDR3 is 15 residues. V dropped 4 bases and J dropped 4; count of bases not matched to a gene: 9. Germline-derived CDR1 and CDR2 are SGHRS and YFSETQ. CDR3 coding DNA: TGCGCCAGCAGCCCTGGGACTAGTCCCCCAGAGACCCAGTACTTC. This encodes CASSPGTSPPETQYF.

At least ten counts were recorded for this clonotype. The gene calls are TRBV30 and TRBJ1-5, with D uncertain. The germline V and J ends were trimmed by 0 bases and 4 bases, with 10 bases remaining between them. This CDR3 has 14 amino acids. Germline V CDR1 and CDR2: GTSNPN, SVGIG (reference sequence). The CDR3 bases are TGTGCCTGGAGTGTTGGGCAGCTAAATCAGCCCCAGCATTTT. Amino acids: CAWSVGQLNQPQHF.

This clonotype appeared many times. The chain uses TRBV6-1 and TRBJ1-2, with 8 positions matching TRBD1. Trimming took 6 bases from V and 3 from J; bases not matched to a gene: 3. Germline V gene data show CDR1 as MNHNS and CDR2 as SASEGT. The CDR3 has 13 residues. CDR3 in amino acids: CASSNRGDYGYTF. The DNA for the CDR3 is TGTGCCAGCAGCAACAGGGGGGACTATGGCTACACCTTC.

The sample holds many counts of this clonotype. The chain recombines TRBV20-1 with TRBJ2-7, with D perhaps TRBD1 or TRBD2 (5 bases each). V was shortened by 8 bases and J by 4 bases, with 18 bases between the two germline ends. The CDR3 runs 13 residues. Germline V lookup: CDR1 DFQATT, CDR2 SNEGSKA (reference sequence). The CDR3 sequence: CSFLGGTSYEQYF. CDR3 nucleotides: TGCAGTTTCCTAGGTGGGACCTCATACGAGCAGTACTTC.

In this sample, this clonotype turned up many times. V gene TRBV5-1 combines with J gene TRBJ2-1, with D maybe TRBD1 (5 bases). The CDR3 sequence is 13 residues long. Germline values: CDR1 SGHRS, CDR2 YFSETQ. The V gene lost 4 bases and the J gene lost 7 bases, with 12 bases spanning the gap. The CDR3 nucleotides read TGCGCCAGCAGCCATCCACAGGCGAATGAGCAGTTCTTC. This codes for CASSHPQANEQFF.

This sequence joins TRBV6-1 and TRBJ2-1, with D hard to call. The CDR3 is 15 residues long. Germline-derived CDR1 and CDR2 are MNHNS and SASEGT. Trimming took 6 bases from V and 5 from J, leaving 17 bases between them. DNA for the CDR3: TGTGCCAGCAGCCTCTTTCGAAGCCCAGACAATGAGCAGTTCTTC. It yields the protein CASSLFRSPDNEQFF.

The gene calls are TRBV4-1 and TRBJ2-3; tentatively, D is TRBD2 (6 bases). Germline loops: CDR1 MGHRA, CDR2 YSYEKL. The CDR3 spans 15 residues. V lost 4 bases and J 13 bases, leaving 24 bases between the germline ends. The CDR3 spells CASSLELAIEYVEYF. DNA of the CDR3: TGCGCCAGCAGCCTGGAACTAGCAATTGAATACGTGGAGTATTTT.

The chain employs TRBV7-2 and TRBJ2-7; TRBD2 agrees at 10 bases. CDR1 SGHTA and CDR2 FQGNSA come from the germline V gene. CDR3 size: 15 residues. The J segment lost 3 bases and the V segment lost 4 bases, leaving 6 bases of the junction unmatched. The CDR3 region has the DNA TGTGCCAGCAGCTCGCATGGACTAGCGGTCTACGAGCAGTACTTC. It translates to CASSSHGLAVYEQYF.

This clonotype was seen a handful of times. The chain is built from TRBV10-3 and TRBJ2-5, with 9 positions matching TRBD2. This CDR3 is 14 amino acids long. J gave up 4 bases and V 10 bases, and 10 bases lay outside the gene matches. Germline V gene data show CDR1 as ENHRY and CDR2 as SYGVKD. The CDR3 sequence: CATAQDSGRETQYF. CDR3 in DNA: TGTGCCACCGCGCAGGATAGCGGGAGAGAGACCCAGTACTTC.

In this sample, this clonotype turned up a few times. The J gene is TRBJ1-5, the V gene TRBV5-8; D call uncertain. The CDR3 contains 16 residues. The V and J ends lost 0 bases and 6 bases respectively, with 16 bases between them. CDR1 and CDR2 (germline): SGHTS, YDEGEE. This CDR3 is CASSLEGRSWGQPQHF. CDR3 in DNA: TGTGCCAGCAGCTTGGAGGGCCGCTCCTGGGGTCAGCCCCAGCATTTT.

This clonotype appeared a few times. The chain recombines TRBV12-3 or TRBV12-4 with TRBJ2-5; a weak D match, TRBD2 (6 bases). The ends were cut back, 6 bases at V and 4 bases at J, with 12 bases in the middle. This CDR3 is 13 amino acids long. Here the CDR3 reads CASSRLARETQYF. CDR3 in DNA: TGTGCCAGCAGCCGTCTAGCGAGAGAGACCCAGTACTTC.

V is TRBV5-1 and J is TRBJ1-6; possible D gene TRBD1, 5 bases. This CDR3 is 14 amino acids long. Germline CDR1 SGHRS, CDR2 YFSETQ. V lost 4 bases, J lost 9 bases, and 14 bases lay in between. The DNA of the CDR3 is TGCGCCAGCAGCGGGGGAGGCGGTAGTTCACCCCTCCACTTT. Residues: CASSGGGGSSPLHF. The variable domain in full, completed from reference TRBV5-1 and TRBJ1-6, reads KAGVTQTPRYLIKTRGQQVTLSCSPISGHRSVSWYQQTPGQGLQFLFEYFSETQRNKGNFPGRFSGRQFSNSRSEMNVSTLELGDSALYLCASSGGGGSSPLHFGNGTRLTVT.

This clonotype has a handful of counts. V is TRBV6-5 and J is TRBJ2-5, with D maybe TRBD1 (6 bases). The CDR3 has 11 amino acids. Trimming shortened V by 10 bases and J by 3 bases, and 9 bases separated the two germline ends. CDR1 and CDR2 (germline): MNHEY, SVGAGI. CDR3 loop: CATWTEETQYF. In DNA form, the CDR3 reads TGTGCCACCTGGACAGAAGAGACCCAGTACTTC.

The sample holds a few counts of this clonotype. This rearrangement joins TRBV7-2 to TRBJ2-7; maybe TRBD2 (5 bases). The germline CDR1 and CDR2 sequences are SGHTA and FQGNSA. V was pared by 1 base and J by 0 bases, with 13 bases between. This CDR3 comprises 16 residues. The chain's CDR3 is CASSLEFRGSSYEQYF. The CDR3 bases are TGTGCCAGCAGCTTAGAGTTTCGGGGTAGCTCCTACGAGCAGTACTTC.

About this clonotype: It may be a read error: a sequence one base away is much more abundant. The chain is built from TRBV20-1 and TRBJ2-1; 11 positions match TRBD2. The CDR3 loop spans 14 amino acids. Germline V gene sequence: CDR1 DFQATT, CDR2 SNEGSKA (reference sequence). CDR3 loop: CSARLAGTLNERFF. In nucleotides, the CDR3 is TGCAGTGCCAGACTAGCGGGGACACTCAATGAGCGGTTCTTC.

The rearrangement uses TRBV2 and TRBJ1-4; 9 bases map to TRBD1. The CDR3 covers 14 residues. Germline V lookup: CDR1 SNHLY, CDR2 FYNNEI. Losses at the gene ends were 8 bases for V and 5 bases for J; bases not matched to a gene: 6. The CDR3 sequence: CASLYGTGNEKLFF. CDR3 bases: TGTGCCAGCCTCTATGGGACAGGGAATGAAAAACTGTTTTTT. The full variable domain, its missing parts supplied by reference TRBV2 and TRBJ1-4, is EPEVTQTPSHQVTQMGQEVILRCVPISNHLYFYWYRQILGQKVEFLVSFYNNEISEKSEIFDDQFSVERPDGSNFTLKIRSTKLEDSAMYFCASLYGTGNEKLFFGSGTQLSVL.

Ten or more counts support this clonotype. The CDR3 loop reads CSAGRLAGADTQYF. The CDR3 DNA sequence: TGCAGTGCTGGTCGACTAGCGGGAGCAGATACGCAGTATTTT. The J gene is TRBJ2-3, the V gene TRBV20-1; 12 bases are a match to TRBD2. From germline, CDR1 is DFQATT and CDR2 SNEGSKA (reference sequence). V lost 5 bases to trimming and J lost 4 bases; unmatched junction nucleotides: 4. This CDR3 comprises 14 residues.

This sequence joins TRBV5-1 and TRBJ2-7, with 9 positions matching TRBD1. Trimming removed 0 bases from V and 3 bases from J; junction bases left unmatched: 4. Germline V gene sequence: CDR1 SGHRS, CDR2 YFSETQ. The CDR3 is 15 amino acids. The CDR3 region is CASSLGQGVIYEQYF. The DNA of the CDR3 is TGCGCCAGCAGCTTGGGACAGGGGGTGATCTACGAGCAGTACTTC.

This clonotype was observed many times. J is TRBJ2-7 and V is TRBV28; possible D gene TRBD2, 6 bases. Trimming shortened V by 6 bases and J by 2 bases, and 17 bases separated the two germline ends. CDR1 is MDHEN, CDR2 SYDVKM, per germline. The CDR3 totals 15 residues. CDR3 residues: CASRERDFPPYEQYF. The CDR3 DNA is TGTGCCAGCAGGGAACGGGACTTTCCGCCCTACGAGCAGTACTTC.

This clonotype was seen at least ten times. The chain combines TRBV5-1 with TRBJ2-7; 14 bases are a match to TRBD2. Germline V lookup: CDR1 SGHRS, CDR2 YFSETQ. Trimming removed 3 bases from V and 5 bases from J; junction bases left unmatched: 10. The CDR3 loop spans 17 amino acids. In DNA form, the CDR3 reads TGCGCCAGCAGCTCTGCGGGACTAGCGGGAGTTGTGGACGAGCAGTACTTC. Residues: CASSSAGLAGVVDEQYF.